This section outlines one T cell receptor beta chain sequence together with its context. V gave up 2 bases and J gave up 3 bases, with 10 bases separating them. CDR1 SGHAT and CDR2 FQNNGV come from the germline V gene. The CDR3 covers 14 residues. The sample is drawn from a study of shared clonotypes between healthy human individuals. Donors were Caucasian adults residing in Nashville, Tennessee, USA. Sequenced by immunoSEQ multiplex PCR; TCRdb stores in-frame clones only, minus some. Here the sample spans 2 million to 2.5 million clones, approximately 95% being singletons. The sequencing input was naive CD4+ T cells from PBMCs. Regarding subset: CD45RA+ positively selected. The TCR originated in a man younger than 30 in good health. Some clones in this sample may be carry-over from other donors' samples. The chain recombines TRBV11-2 with TRBJ1-1; D perhaps matches TRBD1 (5 bases). CDR3 region: CASSLWDGDTEAFF. Here the CDR3 DNA reads TGTGCCAGCAGCTTATGGGACGGGGACACTGAAGCTTTCTTT.